One and the same sample provided the 2 T cell receptor beta chains below, sequenced in a study of blood T cell repertoires in COVID-19. Generated by immunoSEQ multiplex PCR, the TCRdb table keeps only in-frame clones and is missing some. The sample has about 360,000 clones, around 90% seen once. The sample consisted of peripheral blood. The receptor set was obtained from a human donor in a cohort sampled during active COVID-19.

This sequence joins TRBV7-2 and TRBJ2-5; D not certain. The CDR3 covers 13 residues. From germline, CDR1 is SGHTA and CDR2 FQGNSA. With 5 bases removed from V and 0 bases from J, the gap between germline ends came to 7 bases. In DNA form, the CDR3 reads TGTGCCAGCAGCGTCGACTACCAAGAGACCCAGTACTTC. It yields the protein CASSVDYQETQYF.

This clone was picked up a small number of times. This chain links TRBV7-8 with TRBJ1-6, with 9 nucleotides matching TRBD1. CDR1 is SGHVS, CDR2 FQNEAQ, per germline. V lost 3 bases to trimming and J lost 9 bases; unmatched junction nucleotides: 6. The CDR3 totals 15 residues. The CDR3 loop reads CASSFRDRVSSPLHF. CDR3 nucleotide sequence: TGTGCCAGCAGCTTTAGGGACAGGGTTAGTTCACCCCTCCACTTT.